The TCR beta chain under discussion was sequenced for a study of cytomegalovirus exposure and HLA in healthy donors. General study results and limits: A link between a missense DCLRE1C variant and TCR beta V- and J-gene trimming emerged from a later analysis. Presence/absence analyses rested on an assumption that sequencing depth was roughly uniform across donors.

PCR employed 60 Vbeta and 13 Jbeta primers. Generated by immunoSEQ multiplex PCR, the TCRdb table keeps only in-frame clones and is missing some. Of about 160,000 clones in the sample, around 88% were seen once. As for this clone: Its antigen is not identified.

The CDR3 runs 16 residues. After removal of 6 bases from V and 1 base from J, the junction contained 4 bases not matched to a gene. CDR1 is MRHNA and CDR2 is SNTAGT in the germline V gene. The receptor comes from a woman aged 30 to 39 in good health and CMV-seronegative. V gene TRBV6-4 combines with J gene TRBJ2-2; 11 positions match TRBD2. The specimen was PBMCs. CDR3 residues: CASSRGTSGNTGELFF. The CDR3 coding sequence is TGTGCCAGCAGCCGCGGGACTAGCGGGAACACCGGGGAGCTGTTTTTT.